Here is one T cell receptor (beta chain) with its context. No cognate antigen has been identified for it. Per-base quality was not reported, and no clone a single base away is much larger than it. These data belong to a study of technical replicates of blood from a handful of donors (dated by TCRdb to between 2016 and 2019). Including cysteine and phenylalanine, the CDR3 has 15 amino acids. The CDR3 DNA has 45 bases and is translated from base 1. Cut back by 1 base and 2 bases, the V and J ends lie 10 bases apart. The germline V gene gives CDR1 as LGHNA and CDR2 as YNFKEQ. Library method: the immunoSEQ multiplex PCR assay. TCRdb re-hosts the immuneACCESS table, in-frame sequences only. Its copies lack some clones; in the studies checked, an unresolved V gene accounts for under half of them, and the cause for the rest is not known. Present in this sample are 83,000 or so clones, around nine tenths of which were seen just once. Jointly, the top ten make up around 0.25% of the sample.

The sequence joins TRBV4-2 to TRBJ2-3; 5 matching bases give a weak D call of TRBD1. The receptor comes from a human donor in good health. Sequenced: T cells isolated from PBMCs. The sequenced DNA is TGTGCCAGCAGCCAAGGACAGATCCTCACAGATACGCAGTATTTT. This is translated as CASSQGQILTDTQYF.